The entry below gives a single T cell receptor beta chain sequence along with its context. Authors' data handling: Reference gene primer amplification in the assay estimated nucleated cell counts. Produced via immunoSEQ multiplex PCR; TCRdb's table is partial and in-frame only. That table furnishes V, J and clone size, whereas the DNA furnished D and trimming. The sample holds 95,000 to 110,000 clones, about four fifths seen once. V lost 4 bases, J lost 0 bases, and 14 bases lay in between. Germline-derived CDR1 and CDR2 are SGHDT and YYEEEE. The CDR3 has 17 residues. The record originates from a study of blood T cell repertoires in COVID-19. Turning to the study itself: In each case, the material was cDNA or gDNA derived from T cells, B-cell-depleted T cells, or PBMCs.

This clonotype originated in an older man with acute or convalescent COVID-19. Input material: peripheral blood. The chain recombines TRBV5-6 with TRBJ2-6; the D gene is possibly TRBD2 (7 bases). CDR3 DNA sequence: TGTGCCAGCAGCCTTCGGGGGGCCGGCTCTGGGGCCAACGTCCTGACTTTC. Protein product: CASSLRGAGSGANVLTF.